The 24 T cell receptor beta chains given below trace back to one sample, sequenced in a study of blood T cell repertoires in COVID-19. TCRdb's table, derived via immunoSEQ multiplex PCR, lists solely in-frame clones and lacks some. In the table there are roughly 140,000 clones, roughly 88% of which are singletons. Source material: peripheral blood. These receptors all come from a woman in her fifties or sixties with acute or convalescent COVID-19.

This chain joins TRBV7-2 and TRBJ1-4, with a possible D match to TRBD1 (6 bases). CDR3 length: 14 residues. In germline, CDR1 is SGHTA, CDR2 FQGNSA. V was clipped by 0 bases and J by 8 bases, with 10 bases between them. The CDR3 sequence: CASSLARGLEKLFF. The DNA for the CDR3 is TGTGCCAGCAGCTTAGCGCGGGGGCTCGAAAAACTGTTTTTT.

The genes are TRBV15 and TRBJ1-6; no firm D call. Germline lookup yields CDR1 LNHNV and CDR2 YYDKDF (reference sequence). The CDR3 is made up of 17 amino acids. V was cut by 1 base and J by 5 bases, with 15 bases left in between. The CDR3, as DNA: TGTGCCACCAGCAGAGGCGGACGACTATCGGATAATTCACCCCTCCACTTT. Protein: CATSRGGRLSDNSPLHF.

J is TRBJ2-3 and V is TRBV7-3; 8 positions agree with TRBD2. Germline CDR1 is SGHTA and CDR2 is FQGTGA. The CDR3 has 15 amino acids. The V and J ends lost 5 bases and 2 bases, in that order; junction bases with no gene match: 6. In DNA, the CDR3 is TGTGCCAGCAGCAATAGCGGGGCCGTCACAGATACGCAGTATTTT. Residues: CASSNSGAVTDTQYF. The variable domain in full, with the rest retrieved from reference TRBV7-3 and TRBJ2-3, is GAGVSQTPSNKVTEKGKYVELRCDPISGHTALYWYRQSLGQGPEFLIYFQGTGAADDSGLPNDRFFAVRPEGSVSTLKIQRTERGDSAVYLCASSNSGAVTDTQYFGPGTRLTVL.

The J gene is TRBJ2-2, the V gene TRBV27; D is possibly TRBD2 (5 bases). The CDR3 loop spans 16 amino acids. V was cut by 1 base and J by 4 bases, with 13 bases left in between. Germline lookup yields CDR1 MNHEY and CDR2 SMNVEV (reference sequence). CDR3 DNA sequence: TGTGCCAGCAGTTTATATCGTGGGAGCGGCACCGGGGAGCTGTTTTTT. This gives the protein CASSLYRGSGTGELFF.

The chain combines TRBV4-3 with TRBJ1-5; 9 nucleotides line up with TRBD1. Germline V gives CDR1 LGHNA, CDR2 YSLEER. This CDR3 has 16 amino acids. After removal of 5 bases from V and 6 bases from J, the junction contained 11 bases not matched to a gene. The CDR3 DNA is TGCGCCAGCAGCGTCTCTACAGGGGGCGGTCCTCAGCCCCAGCATTTT. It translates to CASSVSTGGGPQPQHF.

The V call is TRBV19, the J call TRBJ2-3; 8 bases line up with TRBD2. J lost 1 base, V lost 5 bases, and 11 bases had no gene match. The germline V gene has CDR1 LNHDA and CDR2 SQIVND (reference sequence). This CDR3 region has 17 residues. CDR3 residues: CASSAGLAAGGTDTQYF. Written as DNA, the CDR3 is TGTGCCAGTAGTGCAGGACTAGCCGCGGGGGGCACAGATACGCAGTATTTT. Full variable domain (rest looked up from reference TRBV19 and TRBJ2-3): DGGITQSPKYLFRKEGQNVTLSCEQNLNHDAMYWYRQDPGQGLRLIYYSQIVNDFQKGDIAEGYSVSREKKESFPLTVTSAQKNPTAFYLCASSAGLAAGGTDTQYFGPGTRLTVL.

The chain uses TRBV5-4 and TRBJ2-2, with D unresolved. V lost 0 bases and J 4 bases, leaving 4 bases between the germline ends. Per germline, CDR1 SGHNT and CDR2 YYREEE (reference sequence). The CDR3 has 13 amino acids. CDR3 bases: TGTGCCAGCAGCTTGGTCTCCACCGGGGAGCTGTTTTTT. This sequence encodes CASSLVSTGELFF.

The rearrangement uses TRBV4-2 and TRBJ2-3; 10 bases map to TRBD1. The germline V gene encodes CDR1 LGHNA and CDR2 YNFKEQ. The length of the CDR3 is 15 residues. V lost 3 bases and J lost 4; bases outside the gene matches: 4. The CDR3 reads CASSQAGTGADTQYF. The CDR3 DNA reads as TGTGCCAGCAGCCAGGCCGGGACAGGGGCAGATACGCAGTATTTT.

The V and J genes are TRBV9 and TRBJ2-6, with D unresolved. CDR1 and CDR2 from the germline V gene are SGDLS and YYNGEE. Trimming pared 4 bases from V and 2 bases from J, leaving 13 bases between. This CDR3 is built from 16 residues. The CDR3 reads CASSPISRAGANVLTF. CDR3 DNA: TGTGCCAGCAGCCCCATATCTCGGGCTGGGGCCAACGTCCTGACTTTC.

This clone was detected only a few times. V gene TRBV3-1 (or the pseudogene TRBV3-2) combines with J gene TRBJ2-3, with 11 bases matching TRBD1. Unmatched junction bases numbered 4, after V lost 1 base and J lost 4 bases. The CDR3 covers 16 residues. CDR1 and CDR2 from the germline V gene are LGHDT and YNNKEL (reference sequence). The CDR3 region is CASSQGGTGGPDTQYF. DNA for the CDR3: TGTGCCAGCAGCCAAGGGGGGACAGGGGGGCCAGATACGCAGTATTTT.

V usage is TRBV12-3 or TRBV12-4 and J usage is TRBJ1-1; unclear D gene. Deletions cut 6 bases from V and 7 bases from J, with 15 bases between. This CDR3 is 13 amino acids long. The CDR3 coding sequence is TGTGCCAGCAGGGCCCAGGTCTTCCTTGAAGCTTTCTTT. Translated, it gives CASRAQVFLEAFF.

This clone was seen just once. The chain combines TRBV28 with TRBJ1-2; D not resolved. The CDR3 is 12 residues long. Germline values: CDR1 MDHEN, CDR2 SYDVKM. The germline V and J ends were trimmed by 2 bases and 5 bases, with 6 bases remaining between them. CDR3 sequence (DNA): TGTGCCAGCAGTTTACGAGGATATGGCTACACCTTC. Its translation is CASSLRGYGYTF.

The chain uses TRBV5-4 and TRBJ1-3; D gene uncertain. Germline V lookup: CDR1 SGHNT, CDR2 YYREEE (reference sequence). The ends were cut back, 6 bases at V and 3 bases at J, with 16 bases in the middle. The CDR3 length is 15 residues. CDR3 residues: CASTVTGYGGNTIYF. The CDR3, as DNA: TGTGCCAGCACCGTCACGGGGTATGGTGGAAACACCATATATTTT. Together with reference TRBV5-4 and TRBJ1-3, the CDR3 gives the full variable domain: ETGVTQSPTHLIKTRGQQVTLRCSSQSGHNTVSWYQQALGQGPQFIFQYYREEENGRGNFPPRFSGLQFPNYSSELNVNALELDDSALYLCASTVTGYGGNTIYFGEGSWLTVV.

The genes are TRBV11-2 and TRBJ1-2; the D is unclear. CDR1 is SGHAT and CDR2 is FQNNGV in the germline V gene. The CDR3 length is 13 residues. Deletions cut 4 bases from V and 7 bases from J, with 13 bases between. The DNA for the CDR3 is TGTGCCAGCAGCTCCCTGCGGGGTGGTGGCTACACCTTC. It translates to CASSSLRGGGYTF.

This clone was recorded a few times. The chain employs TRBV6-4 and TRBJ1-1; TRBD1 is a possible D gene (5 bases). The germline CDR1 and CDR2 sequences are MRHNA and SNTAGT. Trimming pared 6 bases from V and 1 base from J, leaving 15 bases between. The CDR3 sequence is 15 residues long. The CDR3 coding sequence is TGTGCCAGCAGAGTATTCCAAAGGGGGAACACTGAAGCTTTCTTT. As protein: CASRVFQRGNTEAFF.

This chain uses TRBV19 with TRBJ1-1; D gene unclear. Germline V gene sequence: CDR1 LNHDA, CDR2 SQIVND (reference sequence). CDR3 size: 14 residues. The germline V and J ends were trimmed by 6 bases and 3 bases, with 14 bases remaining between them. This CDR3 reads CASSPARGYTEAFF. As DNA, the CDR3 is TGTGCCAGTAGCCCCGCCCGAGGGTACACTGAAGCTTTCTTT.

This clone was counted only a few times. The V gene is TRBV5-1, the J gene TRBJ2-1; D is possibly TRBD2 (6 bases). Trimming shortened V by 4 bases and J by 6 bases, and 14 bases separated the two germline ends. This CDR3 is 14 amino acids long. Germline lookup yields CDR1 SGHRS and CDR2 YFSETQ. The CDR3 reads CASSPGDALNEQFF. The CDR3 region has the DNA TGCGCCAGCAGCCCGGGAGATGCTCTCAATGAGCAGTTCTTC.

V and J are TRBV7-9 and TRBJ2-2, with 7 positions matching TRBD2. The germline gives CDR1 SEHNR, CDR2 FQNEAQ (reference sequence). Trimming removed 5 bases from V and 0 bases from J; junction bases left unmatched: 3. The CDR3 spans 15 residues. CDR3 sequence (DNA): TGTGCCAGCAGCAAACTAGCGTCGAACACCGGGGAGCTGTTTTTT. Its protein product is CASSKLASNTGELFF.

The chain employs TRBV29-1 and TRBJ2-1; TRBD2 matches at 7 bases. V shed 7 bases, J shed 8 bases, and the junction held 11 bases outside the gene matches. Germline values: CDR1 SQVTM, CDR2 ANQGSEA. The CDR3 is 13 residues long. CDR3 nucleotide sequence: TGCAGCGGCGGGAGAGGCGGGTTCGATGAGCAGTTCTTC. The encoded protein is CSGGRGGFDEQFF.

CDR3 sequence reads: CATSINFQETQYF. DNA for the CDR3: TGTGCCACCAGCATAAATTTCCAAGAGACCCAGTACTTC. The V and J genes are TRBV15 and TRBJ2-5; D is unclear. V was trimmed by 4 bases and J by 1 base, leaving 7 bases between them. CDR3 length: 13 amino acids. Germline-derived CDR1 and CDR2 are LNHNV and YYDKDF (reference sequence). Based on the CDR3 plus reference TRBV15 and TRBJ2-5, the full variable domain is DAMVIQNPRYQVTQFGKPVTLSCSQTLNHNVMYWYQQKSSQAPKLLFHYYDKDFNNEADTPDNFQSRRPNTSFCFLDIRSPGLGDTAMYLCATSINFQETQYFGPGTRLLVL.

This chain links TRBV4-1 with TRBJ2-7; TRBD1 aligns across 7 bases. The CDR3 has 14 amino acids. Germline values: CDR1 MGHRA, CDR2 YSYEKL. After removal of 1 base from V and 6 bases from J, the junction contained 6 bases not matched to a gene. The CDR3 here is CASSQGQGLVEQYF. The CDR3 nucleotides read TGCGCCAGCAGCCAAGGACAGGGTTTGGTCGAGCAGTACTTC.

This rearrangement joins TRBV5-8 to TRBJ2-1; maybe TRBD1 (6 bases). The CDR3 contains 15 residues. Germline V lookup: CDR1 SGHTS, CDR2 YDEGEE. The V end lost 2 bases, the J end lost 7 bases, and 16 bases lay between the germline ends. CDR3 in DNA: TGTGCCAGCAGCTTAGGGGGTTGGCTTTGGAATGAGCAGTTCTTC. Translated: CASSLGGWLWNEQFF.

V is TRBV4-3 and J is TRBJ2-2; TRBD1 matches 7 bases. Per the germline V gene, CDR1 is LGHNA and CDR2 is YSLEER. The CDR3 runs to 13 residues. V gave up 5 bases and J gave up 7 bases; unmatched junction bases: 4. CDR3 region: CASSIQGYGELFF. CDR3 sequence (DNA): TGCGCCAGCAGCATACAGGGGTACGGGGAGCTGTTTTTT.

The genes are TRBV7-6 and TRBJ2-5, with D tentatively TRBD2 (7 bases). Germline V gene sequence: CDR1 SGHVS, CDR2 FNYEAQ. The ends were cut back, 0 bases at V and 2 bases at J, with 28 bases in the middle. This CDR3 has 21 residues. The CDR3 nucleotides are TGTGCCAGCAGCTTAGCGCCGCCGGGGGGCGGCCCCCTTTCGGGGCAAGAGACCCAGTACTTC. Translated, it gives CASSLAPPGGGPLSGQETQYF.